A selection of T cell receptor beta chains follows, all from one sample in a study of blood T cell repertoires in COVID-19. Using immunoSEQ multiplex PCR, the repertoire was profiled, and TCRdb retains in-frame clones only, with some absent. This table has a few hundred thousand clones, 90% appearing once. What was sequenced was PBMCs or T cells enriched from blood (not recorded which). The receptors shown here come from a woman aged 18-35 years with acute COVID-19. Each CDR3 is given with its conserved first and last residue. The D gene is left open where the match is weak. Only some rows state a clone size, as once, few, many or a class for expanded clones.

>TRBJ1-3|.|.|TRBV29-1
TGCAGCGTTGGGGTTTTGGGCGCGTCTGGAAACACCATATATTTT
CSVGVLGASGNTIYF
>TRBJ2-1|.|.|TRBV9
TGTGCCAGCAGTCCCTCCGGGACTCGGGTTTCGGATGAGCAGTTCTTC
CASSPSGTRVSDEQFF
>TRBJ2-7|TRBD2|few|TRBV5-6
TGTGCCAGCAGCTTGGCGGCTAGCGGACGGTTACGGCGCGACTTC
CASSLAASGRLRRDF
>TRBJ1-5|TRBD1|few|TRBV28
TGTGCCAGCAGTTTTCTCGGACAGGGACGGGGAGAGGGCAATCAGCCCCAGCATTTT
CASSFLGQGRGEGNQPQHF
>TRBJ2-5|TRBD1|.|TRBV29-1
TGCAGCGTCTGGACAGGGGGCTCGGGGGAGACCCAGTACTTC
CSVWTGGSGETQYF
>TRBJ1-5|.|.|TRBV28
TGTGCCAGCAGTTTGGGCACAGGGAATCATCAGCCCCAGCATTTT
CASSLGTGNHQPQHF
>TRBJ2-7|.|.|TRBV6-2/TRBV6-3
TGTGCCAGCAGCACTAACTACGAGCAGTACTTC
CASSTNYEQYF
>TRBJ1-1|.|.|TRBV7-3
TGTGCCAGCAGCCTGCAGGGAGGCACTGAAGCTTTCTTT
CASSLQGGTEAFF
>TRBJ2-1|.|.|TRBV7-3
TGTGCCAGCAGCCCTTCCGGGACTGGTTACAATGAGCAGTTCTTC
CASSPSGTGYNEQFF
>TRBJ1-1|.|.|TRBV27
TGTGCCAGCAGTTTGGTAGGGGGGAACACTGAAGCTTTCTTT
CASSLVGGNTEAFF
>TRBJ2-7|.|few|TRBV2
TGTGCCAGCAGTGAAGTAGCGGACGGCTCCTACGAGCAGTACTTC
CASSEVADGSYEQYF
>TRBJ1-5|.|.|TRBV28
TGTGCCAGCAGTTTATTAGGTCGGTGGGGGGTCAATAGCAATCAGCCCCAGCATTTT
CASSLLGRWGVNSNQPQHF
>TRBJ2-2|.|.|TRBV6-5
TGTGCCAGCAGTTTCCAGATAAACACCGGGGAGCTGTTTTTT
CASSFQINTGELFF
>TRBJ2-7|.|.|TRBV28
TGTGCCAGCAGTCTCCCGGGAAGGACAGTGGCTCTCTCCTACGAGCAGTACTTC
CASSLPGRTVALSYEQYF
>TRBJ2-3|.|.|TRBV28
TGTGCCAGCAGTTTATTCTCCCCGAGGGTGATCACAGATACGCAGTATTTT
CASSLFSPRVITDTQYF
>TRBJ1-3|.|.|TRBV19
TGTGCCAGTAGTGACGACCGACTCTCTGGAAACACCATATATTTT
CASSDDRLSGNTIYF
>TRBJ2-1|TRBD2|.|TRBV5-1
TGCGCCAGCAGCTTGGCTAGCGGCTATGAGCAGTTCTTC
CASSLASGYEQFF
>TRBJ1-1|.|.|TRBV28
TGTGCCAGCAGGGTGTCAGGGGACACTGAAGCTTTCTTT
CASRVSGDTEAFF
>TRBJ1-3|.|.|TRBV7-9
TGTGCCAGCAGCCCCACAGGGCCTTATCGAAACACCATATATTTT
CASSPTGPYRNTIYF
>TRBJ2-1|TRBD1|.|TRBV5-5
TGTGCCAGCAGCCAGGCCCGGGACAGGGGAAATGAGCAGTTCTTC
CASSQARDRGNEQFF
>TRBJ1-1|TRBD1|.|TRBV19
TGTGCCAGTAGTATAAGACAGGGGGAAGCTTTCTTT
CASSIRQGEAFF
>TRBJ2-7|TRBD2|.|TRBV13
TGTGCCAGCAGCTCTAGCGGGACTACCTACGAGCAGTACTTC
CASSSSGTTYEQYF
>TRBJ2-6|TRBD2|.|TRBV7-9
TGTGCCAGCAGCTTCGCGGGAGGGCCGGATGGGGCCAACGTCCTGACTTTC
CASSFAGGPDGANVLTF
>TRBJ2-7|.|.|TRBV9
TGTGCCAGCAGCGCGGCTTCGGGTTTTAGCTCCTACGAGCAGTACTTC
CASSAASGFSSYEQYF
>TRBJ1-2|TRBD1|.|TRBV27
TGTGCCAGCAGTTACAGGGGACGGGACTATGGCTACACCTTC
CASSYRGRDYGYTF
>TRBJ2-5|.|.|TRBV29-1
TGCAGCGTGGACCAGGGTGAGGTACAGACCCAGTACTTC
CSVDQGEVQTQYF
>TRBJ1-6|.|.|TRBV11-3
TGTGCCAGCAGCTTTGTCCCGTTCCGCTCCTATAATTCACCCCTCCACTTT
CASSFVPFRSYNSPLHF
>TRBJ2-1|.|once|TRBV7-9
TGTGCCAGCCTTTTGTGGTCGGGGGCCTACAATGAGCAGTTCTTC
CASLLWSGAYNEQFF
>TRBJ1-1|.|.|TRBV27
TGTGCCAGCAGTTACGGGTTGAACACTGAAGCTTTCTTT
CASSYGLNTEAFF
>TRBJ1-4|.|.|TRBV5-5
TGTGCCAGCAGCTTCAACCAACCGGGTGAAAAACTGTTTTTT
CASSFNQPGEKLFF
>TRBJ1-2|TRBD1|.|TRBV28
TGTGCCAGCAGACCGAACCAGGGGGCGCGGCTCTATGGCTACACCTTC
CASRPNQGARLYGYTF
>TRBJ2-3|.|.|TRBV4-1
TGCGCCAGCAGCCAAGGTCTTGCGGGAGATACGCAGTATTTT
CASSQGLAGDTQYF
>TRBJ1-2|.|.|TRBV5-6
TGTGCCAGCAGCTTGGCCGGGGGAGGGGAGGACTATGGCTACACCTTC
CASSLAGGGEDYGYTF
>TRBJ2-1|.|.|TRBV7-9
TGTGCCAGCAGCTCGGCGAGGGGGGGCGAGCAGTTCTTC
CASSSARGGEQFF
>TRBJ2-5|TRBD2|.|TRBV5-1
TGCGCCAGCAGCTTTTCTCCCGGGAGGGCTGGCGTTAGGGAGACCCAGTACTTC
CASSFSPGRAGVRETQYF
>TRBJ2-5|TRBD1|.|TRBV3-1/TRBV3-2
TGTGCCAGCAGCCGAATGACAGGGATTGGGACCCAGTACTTC
CASSRMTGIGTQYF
>TRBJ1-4|TRBD1|.|TRBV5-1
TGCGCCAGCAGCTTGGGATCGACAGGGGGTCATGAAAAACTGTTTTTT
CASSLGSTGGHEKLFF